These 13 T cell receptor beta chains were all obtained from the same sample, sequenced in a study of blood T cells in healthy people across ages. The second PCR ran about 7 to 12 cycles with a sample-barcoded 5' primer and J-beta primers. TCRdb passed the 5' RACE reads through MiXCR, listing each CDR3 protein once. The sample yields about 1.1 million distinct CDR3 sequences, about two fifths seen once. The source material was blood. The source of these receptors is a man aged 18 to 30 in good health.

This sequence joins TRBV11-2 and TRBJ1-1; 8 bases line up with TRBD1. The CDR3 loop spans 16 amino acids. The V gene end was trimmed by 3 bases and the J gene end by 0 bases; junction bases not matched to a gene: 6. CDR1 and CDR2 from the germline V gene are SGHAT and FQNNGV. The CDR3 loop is CASSLTSTGVNTEAFF. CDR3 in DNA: TGTGCCAGCAGCTTGACATCGACAGGGGTGAACACTGAAGCTTTCTTT.

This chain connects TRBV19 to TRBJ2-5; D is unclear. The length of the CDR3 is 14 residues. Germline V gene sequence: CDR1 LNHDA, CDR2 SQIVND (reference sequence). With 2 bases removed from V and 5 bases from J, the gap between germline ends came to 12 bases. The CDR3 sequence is CASSIPEISETQYF. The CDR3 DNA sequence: TGTGCCAGTAGTATACCAGAGATCTCGGAGACCCAGTACTTC.

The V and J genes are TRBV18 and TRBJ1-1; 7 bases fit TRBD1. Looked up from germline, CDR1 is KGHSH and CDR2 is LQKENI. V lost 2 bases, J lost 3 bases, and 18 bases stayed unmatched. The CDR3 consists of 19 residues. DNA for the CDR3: TGTGCCAGCTCACCAGTCTCCGGGGCCAGGGGGGGGGAAGACACTGAAGCTTTCTTT. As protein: CASSPVSGARGGEDTEAFF.

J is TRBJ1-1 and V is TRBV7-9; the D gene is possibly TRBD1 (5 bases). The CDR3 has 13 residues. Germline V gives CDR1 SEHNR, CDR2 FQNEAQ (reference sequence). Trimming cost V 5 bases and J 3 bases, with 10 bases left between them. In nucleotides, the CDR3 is TGTGCCAGCAGCACGACCAGGGACACTGAAGCTTTCTTT. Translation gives CASSTTRDTEAFF. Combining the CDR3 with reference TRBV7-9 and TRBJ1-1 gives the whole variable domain DTGVSQNPRHKITKRGQNVTFRCDPISEHNRLYWYRQTLGQGPEFLTYFQNEAQLEKSRLLSDRFSAERPKGSFSTLEIQRTEQGDSAMYLCASSTTRDTEAFFGQGTRLTVV.

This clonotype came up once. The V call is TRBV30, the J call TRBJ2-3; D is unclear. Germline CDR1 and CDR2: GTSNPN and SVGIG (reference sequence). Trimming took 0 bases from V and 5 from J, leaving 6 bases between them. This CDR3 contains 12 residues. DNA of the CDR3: TGTGCCTGGAGTGTAAGGAGAGATACGCAGTATTTT. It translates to CAWSVRRDTQYF.

The CDR3 bases are TGCAGCGTTGACGGGGGGCGGGACACCGGGGAGCTGTTTTTT. It encodes CSVDGGRDTGELFF. V usage is TRBV29-1 and J usage is TRBJ2-2, with a possible D match to TRBD2 (7 bases). This CDR3 contains 14 residues. Trimming shortened V by 3 bases and J by 3 bases, and 11 bases separated the two germline ends. Per the germline V gene, CDR1 is SQVTM and CDR2 is ANQGSEA.

The CDR3 DNA is TGTGCCAGCAGCAAAGATGACAGCAAGGGCAATCAGCCCCAGCATTTT. It yields the protein CASSKDDSKGNQPQHF. V and J are TRBV21-1 and TRBJ1-5; TRBD1 is taken as the D call from the table, unchecked against the DNA. TRBV21-1 is a recognized pseudogene. The CDR3 covers 16 residues.

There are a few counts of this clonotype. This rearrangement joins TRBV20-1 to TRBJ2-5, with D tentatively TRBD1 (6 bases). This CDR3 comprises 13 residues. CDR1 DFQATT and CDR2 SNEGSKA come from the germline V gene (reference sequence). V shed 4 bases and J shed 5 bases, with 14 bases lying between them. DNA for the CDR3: TGCAGTGCTAAAACAGGGTATACTGAGACCCAGTACTTC. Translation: CSAKTGYTETQYF.

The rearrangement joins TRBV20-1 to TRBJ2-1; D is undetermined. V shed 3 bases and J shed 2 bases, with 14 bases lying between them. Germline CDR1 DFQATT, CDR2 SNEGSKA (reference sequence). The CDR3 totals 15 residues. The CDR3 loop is CSASPYGLTYNEQFF. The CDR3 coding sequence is TGCAGTGCTAGTCCGTACGGGCTAACCTACAATGAGCAGTTCTTC.

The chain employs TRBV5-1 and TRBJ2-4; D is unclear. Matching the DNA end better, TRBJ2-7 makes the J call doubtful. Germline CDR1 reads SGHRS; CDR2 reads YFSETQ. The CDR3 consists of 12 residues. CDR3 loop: CASSSSYYEQYF. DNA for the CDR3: TGCGCCAGCAGCTCGTCTTATTACGAGCAGTACTTC.

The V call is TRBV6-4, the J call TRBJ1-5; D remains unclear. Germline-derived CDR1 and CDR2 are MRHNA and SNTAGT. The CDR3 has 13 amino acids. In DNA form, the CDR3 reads TGTGCTGTCCTGGAGTATAGCAATCAGCCCCAGCATTTT. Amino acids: CAVLEYSNQPQHF.

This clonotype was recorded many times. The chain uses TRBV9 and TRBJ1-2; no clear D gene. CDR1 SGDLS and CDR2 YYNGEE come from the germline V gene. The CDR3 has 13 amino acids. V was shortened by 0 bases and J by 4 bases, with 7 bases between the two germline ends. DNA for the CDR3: TGTGCCAGCAGCGTAGGGGAGAGCTATGGCTACACCTTC. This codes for CASSVGESYGYTF.

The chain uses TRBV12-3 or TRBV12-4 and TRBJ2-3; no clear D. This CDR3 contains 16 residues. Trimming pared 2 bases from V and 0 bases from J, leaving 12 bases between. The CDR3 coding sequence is TGTGCCAGCAGTTTATATGCGGCGGTTAGCACAGATACGCAGTATTTT. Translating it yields CASSLYAAVSTDTQYF.